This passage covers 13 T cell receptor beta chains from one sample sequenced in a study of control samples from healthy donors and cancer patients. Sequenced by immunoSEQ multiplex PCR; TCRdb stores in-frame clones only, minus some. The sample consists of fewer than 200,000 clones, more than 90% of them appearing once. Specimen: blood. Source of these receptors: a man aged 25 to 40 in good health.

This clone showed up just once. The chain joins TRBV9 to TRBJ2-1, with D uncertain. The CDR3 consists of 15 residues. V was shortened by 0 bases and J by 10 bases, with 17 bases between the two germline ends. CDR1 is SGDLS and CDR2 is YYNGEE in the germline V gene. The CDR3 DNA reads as TGTGCCAGCAGCGTAGAGGCCCGGAGAACGGTAGAGCAGTTCTTC. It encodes CASSVEARRTVEQFF.

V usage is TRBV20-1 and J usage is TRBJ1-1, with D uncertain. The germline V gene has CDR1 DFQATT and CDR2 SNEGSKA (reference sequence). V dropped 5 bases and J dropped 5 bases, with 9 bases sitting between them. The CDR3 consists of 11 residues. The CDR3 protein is CSASPGTEAFF. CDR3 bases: TGCAGTGCTTCTCCCGGGACTGAAGCTTTCTTT.

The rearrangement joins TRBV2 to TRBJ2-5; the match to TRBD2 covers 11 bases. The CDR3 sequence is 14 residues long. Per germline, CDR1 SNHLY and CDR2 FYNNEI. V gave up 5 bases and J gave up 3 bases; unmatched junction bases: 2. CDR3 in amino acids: CASSLTSGKETQYF. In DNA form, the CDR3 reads TGTGCCAGCAGTCTGACTAGCGGGAAAGAGACCCAGTACTTC.

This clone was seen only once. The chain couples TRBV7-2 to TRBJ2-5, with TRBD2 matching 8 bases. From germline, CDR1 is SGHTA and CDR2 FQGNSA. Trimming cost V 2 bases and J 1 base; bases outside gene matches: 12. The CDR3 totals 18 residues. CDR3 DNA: TGTGCCAGCAGCTTAAGGCCCTCACTAGCGGCGAGCCAAGAGACCCAGTACTTC. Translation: CASSLRPSLAASQETQYF.

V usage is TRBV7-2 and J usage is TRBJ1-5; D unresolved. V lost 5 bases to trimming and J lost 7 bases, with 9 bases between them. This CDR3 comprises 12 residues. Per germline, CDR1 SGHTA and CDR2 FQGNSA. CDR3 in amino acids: CASSPGEQPQHF. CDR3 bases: TGTGCCAGCAGCCCCGGGGAGCAGCCCCAGCATTTT.

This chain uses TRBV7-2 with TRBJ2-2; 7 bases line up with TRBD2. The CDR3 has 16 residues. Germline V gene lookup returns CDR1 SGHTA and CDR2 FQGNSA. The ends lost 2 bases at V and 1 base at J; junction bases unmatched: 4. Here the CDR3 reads CASSLSGLLNTGELFF. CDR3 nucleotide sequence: TGTGCCAGCAGCTTATCGGGACTACTGAACACCGGGGAGCTGTTTTTT.

DNA for the CDR3: TGTGCCAGCAGCTTGGGACAGGGTGTTACTGAAGCTTTCTTT. Its protein product is CASSLGQGVTEAFF. This chain links TRBV7-8 with TRBJ1-1; 9 nucleotides match TRBD1. Trimming cost V 3 bases and J 5 bases; bases outside gene matches: 4. The germline CDR1 and CDR2 sequences are SGHVS and FQNEAQ. The CDR3 covers 14 residues.

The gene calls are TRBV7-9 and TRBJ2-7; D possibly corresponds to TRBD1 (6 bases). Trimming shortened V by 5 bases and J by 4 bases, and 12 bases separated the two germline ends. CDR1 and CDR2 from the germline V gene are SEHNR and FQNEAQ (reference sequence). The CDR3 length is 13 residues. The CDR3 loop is CASSERQVYEQYF. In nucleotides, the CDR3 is TGTGCCAGCAGCGAACGACAGGTTTACGAGCAGTACTTC.

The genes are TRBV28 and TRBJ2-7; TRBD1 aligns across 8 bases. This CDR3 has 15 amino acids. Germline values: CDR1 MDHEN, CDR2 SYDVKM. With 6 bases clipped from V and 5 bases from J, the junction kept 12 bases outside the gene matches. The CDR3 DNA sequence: TGTGCCAGCAGGGACGGACAGGGTGTCGGGAACGAGCAGTACTTC. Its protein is CASRDGQGVGNEQYF. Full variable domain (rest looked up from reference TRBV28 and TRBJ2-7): DVKVTQSSRYLVKRTGEKVFLECVQDMDHENMFWYRQDPGLGLRLIYFSYDVKMKEKGDIPEGYSVSREKKERFSLILESASTNQTSMYLCASRDGQGVGNEQYFGPGTRLTVT.

The CDR3: CASSSGTLNYGYTF. The DNA for the CDR3 is TGTGCCAGCAGCTCGGGGACGTTAAACTATGGCTACACCTTC. This sequence joins TRBV7-3 and TRBJ1-2, with D perhaps matching TRBD1 (5 bases). V lost 4 bases, J lost 2 bases, and 11 bases lay in between. Per germline, CDR1 SGHTA and CDR2 FQGTGA. The CDR3 is 14 residues long. Full variable domain (missing parts from reference TRBV7-3 and TRBJ1-2): GAGVSQTPSNKVTEKGKYVELRCDPISGHTALYWYRQSLGQGPEFLIYFQGTGAADDSGLPNDRFFAVRPEGSVSTLKIQRTERGDSAVYLCASSSGTLNYGYTFGSGTRLTVV.

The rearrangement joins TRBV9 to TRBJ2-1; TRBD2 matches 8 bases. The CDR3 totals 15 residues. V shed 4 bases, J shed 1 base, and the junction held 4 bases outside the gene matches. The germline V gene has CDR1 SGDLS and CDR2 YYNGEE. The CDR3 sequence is CASSSSGSSYNEQFF. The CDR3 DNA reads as TGTGCCAGCAGCTCCAGCGGGAGTTCCTACAATGAGCAGTTCTTC.

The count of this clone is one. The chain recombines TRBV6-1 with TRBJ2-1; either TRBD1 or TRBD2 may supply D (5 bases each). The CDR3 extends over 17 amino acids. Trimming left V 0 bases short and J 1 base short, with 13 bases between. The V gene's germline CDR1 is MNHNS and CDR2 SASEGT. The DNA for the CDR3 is TGTGCCAGCAGTGAAGCGCTTCGGGACCCTTCCTACAATGAGCAGTTCTTC. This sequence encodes CASSEALRDPSYNEQFF.

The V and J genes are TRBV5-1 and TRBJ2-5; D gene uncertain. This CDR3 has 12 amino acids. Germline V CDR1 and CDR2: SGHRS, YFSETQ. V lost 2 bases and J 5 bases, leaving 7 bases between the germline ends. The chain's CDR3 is CASSFSWETQYF. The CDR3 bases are TGCGCCAGCAGCTTTTCGTGGGAGACCCAGTACTTC.